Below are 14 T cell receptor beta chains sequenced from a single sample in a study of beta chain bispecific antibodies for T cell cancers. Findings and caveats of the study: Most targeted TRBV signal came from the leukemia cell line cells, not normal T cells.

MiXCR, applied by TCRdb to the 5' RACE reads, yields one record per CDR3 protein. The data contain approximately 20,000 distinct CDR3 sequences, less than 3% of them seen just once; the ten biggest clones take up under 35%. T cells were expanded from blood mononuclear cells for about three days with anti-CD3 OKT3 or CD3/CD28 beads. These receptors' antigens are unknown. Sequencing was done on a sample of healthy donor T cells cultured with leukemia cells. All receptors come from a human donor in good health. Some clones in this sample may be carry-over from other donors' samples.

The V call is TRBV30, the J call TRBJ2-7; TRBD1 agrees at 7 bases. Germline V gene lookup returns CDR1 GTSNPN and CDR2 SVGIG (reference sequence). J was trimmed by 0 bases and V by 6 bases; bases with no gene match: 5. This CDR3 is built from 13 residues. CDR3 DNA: TGTGCCTGTAGGGACAGTTCCTCCTACGAGCAGTACTTC. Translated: CACRDSSSYEQYF. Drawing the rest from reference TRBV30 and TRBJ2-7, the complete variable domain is SQTIHQWPATLVQPVGSPLSLECTVEGTSNPNLYWYRQAAGRGLQLLFYSVGIGQISSEVPQNLSASRPQDRQFILSSKKLLLSDSGFYLCACRDSSSYEQYFGPGTRLTVT.

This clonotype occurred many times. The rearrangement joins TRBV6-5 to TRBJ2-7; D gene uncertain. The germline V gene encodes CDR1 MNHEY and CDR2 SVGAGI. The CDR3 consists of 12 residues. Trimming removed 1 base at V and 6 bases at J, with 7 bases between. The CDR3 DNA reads TGTGCCAGCAGTTACTTAAACGGCGAGCAGTACTTC. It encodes CASSYLNGEQYF.

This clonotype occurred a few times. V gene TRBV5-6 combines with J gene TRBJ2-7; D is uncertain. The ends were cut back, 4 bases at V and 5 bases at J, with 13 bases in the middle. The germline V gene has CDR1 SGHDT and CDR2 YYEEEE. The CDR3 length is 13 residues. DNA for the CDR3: TGTGCCAGCAGCGCCTTTCCAAGAAACGAGCAGTACTTC. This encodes CASSAFPRNEQYF.

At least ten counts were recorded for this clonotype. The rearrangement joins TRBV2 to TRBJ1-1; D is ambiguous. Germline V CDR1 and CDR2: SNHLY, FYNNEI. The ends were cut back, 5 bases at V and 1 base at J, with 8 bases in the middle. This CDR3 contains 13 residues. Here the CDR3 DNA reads TGTGCCAGCAGTAGTGGTGAGAACACTGAAGCTTTCTTT. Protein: CASSSGENTEAFF.

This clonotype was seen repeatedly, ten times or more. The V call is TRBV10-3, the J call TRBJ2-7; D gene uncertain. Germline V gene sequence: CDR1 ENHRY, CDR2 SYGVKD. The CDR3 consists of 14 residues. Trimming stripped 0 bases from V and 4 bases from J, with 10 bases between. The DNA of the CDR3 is TGTGCCATCAGTGAGTCGATGGCAATTTACGAGCAGTACTTC. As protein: CAISESMAIYEQYF.

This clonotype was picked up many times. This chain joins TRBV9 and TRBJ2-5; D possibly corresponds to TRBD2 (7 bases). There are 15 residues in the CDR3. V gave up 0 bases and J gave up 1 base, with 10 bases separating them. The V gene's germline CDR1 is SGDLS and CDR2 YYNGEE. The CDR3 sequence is CASSVAGGPQETQYF. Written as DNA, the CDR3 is TGTGCCAGCAGCGTAGCCGGGGGGCCCCAAGAGACCCAGTACTTC.

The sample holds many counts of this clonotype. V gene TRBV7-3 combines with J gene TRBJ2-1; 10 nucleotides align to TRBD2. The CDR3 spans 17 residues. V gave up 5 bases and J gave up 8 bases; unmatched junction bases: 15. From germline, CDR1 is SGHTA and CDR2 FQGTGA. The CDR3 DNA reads TGTGCCAGCAGCCCGGCCCTAGCGGGGGCCCTAATGGATGAGCAGTTCTTC. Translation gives CASSPALAGALMDEQFF.

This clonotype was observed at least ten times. CDR3 residues: CASTSERQGNQPQHF. The CDR3, as DNA: TGTGCCAGCACCTCTGAGAGACAGGGCAATCAGCCCCAGCATTTT. V gene TRBV27 combines with J gene TRBJ1-5, with TRBD1 as a possible D gene (6 bases). This CDR3 is 15 amino acids long. Germline CDR1 reads MNHEY; CDR2 reads SMNVEV (reference sequence). V gave up 7 bases and J gave up 2 bases, with 15 bases separating them.

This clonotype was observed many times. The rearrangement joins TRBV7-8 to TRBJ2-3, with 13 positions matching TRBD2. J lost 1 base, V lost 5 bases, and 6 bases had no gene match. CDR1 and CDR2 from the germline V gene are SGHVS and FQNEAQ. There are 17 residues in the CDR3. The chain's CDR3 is CASSPTSGGAGTDTQYF. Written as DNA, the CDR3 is TGTGCCAGCAGCCCCACTAGCGGGGGGGCGGGCACAGATACGCAGTATTTT.

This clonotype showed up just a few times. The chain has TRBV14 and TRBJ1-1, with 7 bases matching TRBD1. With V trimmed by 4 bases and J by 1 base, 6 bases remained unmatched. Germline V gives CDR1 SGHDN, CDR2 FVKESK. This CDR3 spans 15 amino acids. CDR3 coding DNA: TGTGCCAGCAGCCGGATCCGGACAGGGAACACTGAAGCTTTCTTT. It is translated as CASSRIRTGNTEAFF.

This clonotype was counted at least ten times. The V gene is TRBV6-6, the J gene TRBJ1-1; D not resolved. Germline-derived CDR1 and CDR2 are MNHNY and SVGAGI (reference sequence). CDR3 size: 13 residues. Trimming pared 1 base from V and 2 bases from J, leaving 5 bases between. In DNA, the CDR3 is TGTGCCAGCAGTTACTTTTCAAACACTGAAGCTTTCTTT. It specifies CASSYFSNTEAFF.

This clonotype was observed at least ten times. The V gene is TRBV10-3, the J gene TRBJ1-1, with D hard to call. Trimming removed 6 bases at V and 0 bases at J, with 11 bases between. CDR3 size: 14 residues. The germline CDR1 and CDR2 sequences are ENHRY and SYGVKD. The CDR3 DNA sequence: TGTGCCATCAGGAAGGACGCGATGAACACTGAAGCTTTCTTT. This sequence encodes CAIRKDAMNTEAFF.

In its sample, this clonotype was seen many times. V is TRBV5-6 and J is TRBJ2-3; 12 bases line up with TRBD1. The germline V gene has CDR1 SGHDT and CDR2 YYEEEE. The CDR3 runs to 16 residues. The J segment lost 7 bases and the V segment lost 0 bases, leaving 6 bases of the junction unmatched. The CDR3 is CASSLAGTGGINTQYF. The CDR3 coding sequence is TGTGCCAGCAGCTTGGCTGGGACAGGGGGCATAAATACGCAGTATTTT. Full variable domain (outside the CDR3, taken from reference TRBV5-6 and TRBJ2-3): DAGVTQSPTHLIKTRGQQVTLRCSPKSGHDTVSWYQQALGQGPQFIFQYYEEEERQRGNFPDRFSGHQFPNYSSELNVNALLLGDSALYLCASSLAGTGGINTQYFGPGTRLTVL.

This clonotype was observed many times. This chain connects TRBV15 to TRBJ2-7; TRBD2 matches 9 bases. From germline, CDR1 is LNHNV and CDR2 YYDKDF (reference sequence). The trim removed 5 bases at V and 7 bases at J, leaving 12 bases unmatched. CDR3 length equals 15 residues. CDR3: CATSEGLARPGEQYF. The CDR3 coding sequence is TGTGCCACCAGCGAGGGACTAGCCCGTCCGGGAGAGCAGTACTTC.